This T cell receptor beta chain was documented in a study of Graves' ophthalmopathy and Graves' hyperthyroidism. The length of the CDR3 is 13 residues. Per germline, CDR1 MNHNY and CDR2 SVGAGI (reference sequence). Amplification of TCR beta CDR3 regions used RNA transcripts. First-round RT-PCR used HTBI primers; second-round multiplex PCR followed. TCRdb reanalysed the multiplex PCR reads using MiXCR and keeps one entry per CDR3 protein. The repertoire consists of hundreds of thousands of distinct CDR3 sequences, with about two fifths occurring once and the leading ten covering around 3%. About this clonotype itself: A read error is possible here, since a much larger clone lies one base away.

Sequences were obtained from peripheral blood. The rearrangement links TRBV6-6 to TRBJ1-2; D perhaps matches TRBD1 (6 bases). The receptor was isolated from an adult man with Graves' ophthalmopathy. DNA of the CDR3: TGTGCCAGCAACGACAGGAGAAACTGTGGCTACACCTTC. Protein: CASNDRRNCGYTF.